The 20 T cell receptor beta chains listed next were all sequenced from one sample in a study of blood T cell repertoires in COVID-19. The data were produced by immunoSEQ multiplex PCR, yet TCRdb's version contains in-frame clones alone and is incomplete. Among 100,000 to 150,000 clones listed, over 60% were seen once. The specimen sequenced was peripheral blood. These TCRs come from a man aged 35-49 years with active or convalescent COVID-19.

The chain has TRBV25-1 and TRBJ2-3, with 8 bases matching TRBD1. The CDR3 extends over 16 amino acids. CDR1 and CDR2 (germline): MGHDK, SYGVNS. J lost 5 bases, V lost 1 base, and 8 bases had no gene match. The CDR3 is CASSEWGRGRVDTQYF. The CDR3 nucleotides are TGTGCCAGCAGTGAATGGGGCAGGGGGCGCGTAGATACGCAGTATTTT.

The V and J genes are TRBV5-4 and TRBJ1-4; D is ambiguous. The CDR3 covers 14 residues. The V gene's germline CDR1 is SGHNT and CDR2 YYREEE (reference sequence). V was cut by 5 bases and J by 1 base, with 9 bases left in between. The CDR3 nucleotides are TGTGCCAGCAGTAGTGGGCGAACTAATGAAAAACTGTTTTTT. Protein sequence: CASSSGRTNEKLFF.

The genes are TRBV5-4 and TRBJ2-7; 7 nucleotides line up with TRBD2. There are 16 residues in the CDR3. V lost 0 bases to trimming and J lost 2 bases; unmatched junction nucleotides: 8. In germline, CDR1 is SGHNT, CDR2 YYREEE (reference sequence). CDR3: CASSLGGGSGAYEQYF. CDR3 sequence (DNA): TGTGCCAGCAGCTTGGGGGGGGGTAGCGGAGCCTACGAGCAGTACTTC.

V usage is TRBV14 and J usage is TRBJ2-2, with D possibly matching TRBD1 (6 bases). This CDR3 spans 17 amino acids. Trimming left V 2 bases short and J 1 base short, with 14 bases between. Germline CDR1 reads SGHDN; CDR2 reads FVKESK. The CDR3 DNA reads as TGTGCCAGCAGCCAACTTACAACAGGGTTGAACACCGGGGAGCTGTTTTTT. Protein: CASSQLTTGLNTGELFF.

This sequence joins TRBV30 and TRBJ2-3; TRBD1 matches at 11 bases. The junction had 5 bases not matched to a gene; V was cut back by 6 bases and J by 3 bases. Germline loops: CDR1 GTSNPN, CDR2 SVGIG (reference sequence). The CDR3 has 14 amino acids. CDR3 region: CACLRDRGTDTQYF. CDR3 nucleotides: TGTGCCTGCCTCCGGGACAGGGGGACAGATACGCAGTATTTT. Full variable domain (missing parts from reference TRBV30 and TRBJ2-3): SQTIHQWPATLVQPVGSPLSLECTVEGTSNPNLYWYRQAAGRGLQLLFYSVGIGQISSEVPQNLSASRPQDRQFILSSKKLLLSDSGFYLCACLRDRGTDTQYFGPGTRLTVL.

V gene TRBV18 combines with J gene TRBJ1-1; D remains unclear. Germline CDR1 reads KGHSH; CDR2 reads LQKENI. The length of the CDR3 is 19 residues. V was trimmed by 0 bases and J by 0 bases, leaving 20 bases between them. The CDR3 region has the DNA TGTGCCAGCTCACCACCCCGAGGAGACCGCTTCAGAATGAACACTGAAGCTTTCTTT. This sequence encodes CASSPPRGDRFRMNTEAFF. The variable domain in full, with the rest retrieved from reference TRBV18 and TRBJ1-1, is NAGVMQNPRHLVRRRGQEARLRCSPMKGHSHVYWYRQLPEEGLKFMVYLQKENIIDESGMPKERFSAEFPKEGPSILRIQQVVRGDSAAYFCASSPPRGDRFRMNTEAFFGQGTRLTVV.

The rearrangement joins TRBV5-1 to TRBJ2-2; TRBD2 aligns across 10 bases. V was clipped by 3 bases and J by 7 bases; unmatched bases: 12. The CDR3 has 17 residues. CDR1 is SGHRS, CDR2 YFSETQ, per germline. The CDR3 loop reads CASSSGIERGGNGELFF. Here the CDR3 DNA reads TGCGCCAGCAGCTCGGGGATCGAGCGGGGGGGCAACGGGGAGCTGTTTTTT.

The DNA of the CDR3 is TGCGCCAGCAGCTGGCTTGGGGCGGGGCTCTCCTACGAGCAGTACTTC. It is translated as CASSWLGAGLSYEQYF. This chain uses TRBV5-1 with TRBJ2-7, with a tentative D call TRBD2 (6 bases). The ends were cut back, 3 bases at V and 0 bases at J, with 16 bases in the middle. Germline V gives CDR1 SGHRS, CDR2 YFSETQ. The CDR3 is 16 amino acids.

The genes are TRBV7-9 and TRBJ1-5; perhaps TRBD1 as D (6 bases). Trimming removed 4 bases at V and 4 bases at J, with 17 bases between. The germline V gene encodes CDR1 SEHNR and CDR2 FQNEAQ (reference sequence). The CDR3 is made up of 16 amino acids. In nucleotides, the CDR3 is TGTGCCAGCAGCTCTACCCAGGGGAGCCGAAATCAGCCCCAGCATTTT. Translation gives CASSSTQGSRNQPQHF.

The chain has TRBV16 and TRBJ2-4, with D hard to call. V lost 1 base and J 3 bases, leaving 16 bases between the germline ends. This CDR3 spans 17 amino acids. The germline V gene has CDR1 KGHSY and CDR2 FQNENV. CDR3 sequence: CASSQLGSGRVKNIQYF. In DNA form, the CDR3 reads TGTGCCAGCAGCCAATTAGGATCGGGTCGAGTCAAAAACATTCAGTACTTC.

The chain uses TRBV29-1 and TRBJ2-5; D may be TRBD2 (6 bases). Germline CDR1 SQVTM, CDR2 ANQGSEA. Deletions cut 4 bases from V and 4 bases from J, with 16 bases between. The CDR3 consists of 14 residues. The CDR3 coding sequence is TGCAGCGTTGGTGGGGGGAGCGGGCGAGAGACCCAGTACTTC. Protein sequence: CSVGGGSGRETQYF.

The genes are TRBV19 and TRBJ1-5; 8 bases fit TRBD1. CDR3 length: 17 residues. Germline V gives CDR1 LNHDA, CDR2 SQIVND (reference sequence). J lost 4 bases, V lost 3 bases, and 11 bases had no gene match. CDR3 protein: CASSIPGQALHNQPQHF. As DNA, the CDR3 is TGTGCCAGTAGTATCCCGGGACAGGCTCTTCATAATCAGCCCCAGCATTTT. The full variable domain, rest sourced from reference TRBV19 and TRBJ1-5, is DGGITQSPKYLFRKEGQNVTLSCEQNLNHDAMYWYRQDPGQGLRLIYYSQIVNDFQKGDIAEGYSVSREKKESFPLTVTSAQKNPTAFYLCASSIPGQALHNQPQHFGDGTRLSIL.

This clone was observed a few times. The CDR3 loop reads CASSYSYRAHEQYF. Here the CDR3 DNA reads TGTGCCAGCAGTTACTCTTACAGGGCCCACGAGCAGTACTTC. The genes are TRBV6-2 or TRBV6-3 and TRBJ2-7; possibly TRBD1 for D (6 bases). The germline CDR1 and CDR2 sequences are MNHEY and SVGEGT. V was cut by 0 bases and J by 5 bases, with 11 bases left in between. CDR3 length: 14 residues.

This chain links TRBV5-1 with TRBJ1-3; D remains unclear. The length of the CDR3 is 15 residues. Germline V lookup: CDR1 SGHRS, CDR2 YFSETQ. V lost 0 bases and J lost 0, with 7 bases in between. The CDR3 here is CASSLGESSGNTIYF. CDR3 coding DNA: TGCGCCAGCAGCTTGGGTGAGAGCTCTGGAAACACCATATATTTT.

The chain uses TRBV6-5 and TRBJ2-7, with 11 nucleotides matching TRBD2. The CDR3 is made up of 14 amino acids. After removal of 2 bases from V and 4 bases from J, the junction contained 1 base not matched to a gene. Germline values: CDR1 MNHEY, CDR2 SVGAGI. CDR3 loop: CASSYGTSGYEQYF. The CDR3 nucleotides are TGTGCCAGCAGTTACGGGACTAGCGGTTACGAGCAGTACTTC.

This clone was seen only a few times. The chain combines TRBV2 with TRBJ2-7, with a tentative D call TRBD2 (5 bases). Per germline, CDR1 SNHLY and CDR2 FYNNEI. V was cut by 6 bases and J by 0 bases, with 18 bases left in between. This CDR3 is built from 16 residues. The chain's CDR3 is CASREALRKSSYEQYF. In DNA form, the CDR3 reads TGTGCCAGCAGGGAGGCCTTGCGGAAGTCCTCCTACGAGCAGTACTTC. Supplemented by reference TRBV2 and TRBJ2-7, the full variable domain reads EPEVTQTPSHQVTQMGQEVILRCVPISNHLYFYWYRQILGQKVEFLVSFYNNEISEKSEIFDDQFSVERPDGSNFTLKIRSTKLEDSAMYFCASREALRKSSYEQYFGPGTRLTVT.

The genes are TRBV9 and TRBJ1-3; 9 nucleotides match TRBD1. Per germline, CDR1 SGDLS and CDR2 YYNGEE. V was clipped by 0 bases and J by 1 base; unmatched bases: 8. The CDR3 spans 18 residues. Written as DNA, the CDR3 is TGTGCCAGCAGCGTAGATCCCGGACAGGGGAATTCTGGAAACACCATATATTTT. This gives the protein CASSVDPGQGNSGNTIYF. Variable domain in full (rest from reference TRBV9 and TRBJ1-3): DSGVTQTPKHLITATGQRVTLRCSPRSGDLSVYWYQQSLDQGLQFLIQYYNGEERAKGNILERFSAQQFPDLHSELNLSSLELGDSALYFCASSVDPGQGNSGNTIYFGEGSWLTVV.

The rearrangement uses TRBV11-2 and TRBJ1-4; D perhaps matches TRBD1 (6 bases). The germline gives CDR1 SGHAT, CDR2 FQNNGV. Trimming pared 5 bases from V and 6 bases from J, leaving 19 bases between. The CDR3 has 16 residues. For the CDR3, the DNA is TGTGCCAGCAGCCCCCCATTCAGGGGCCAGTATGAAAAACTGTTTTTT. This translates into CASSPPFRGQYEKLFF.

V is TRBV4-3 and J is TRBJ1-2, with a tentative D call TRBD1 (5 bases). Trimming stripped 0 bases from V and 4 bases from J, with 12 bases between. Germline-derived CDR1 and CDR2 are LGHNA and YSLEER. The CDR3 totals 15 residues. CDR3 coding DNA: TGCGCCAGCAGCCAAGAGGCAGGGATTGGCTATGGCTACACCTTC. It yields the protein CASSQEAGIGYGYTF.

This chain connects TRBV28 to TRBJ2-4; D is uncertain. Between the trimmed V and J ends, which lost 5 bases and 2 bases, there was a span of 19 bases. The CDR3 runs 17 residues. CDR1 is MDHEN, CDR2 SYDVKM, per germline. In DNA, the CDR3 is TGTGCCAGCAGTCCCCTGGCGGTCATAGGTTCCAAAAACATTCAGTACTTC. Residues: CASSPLAVIGSKNIQYF.